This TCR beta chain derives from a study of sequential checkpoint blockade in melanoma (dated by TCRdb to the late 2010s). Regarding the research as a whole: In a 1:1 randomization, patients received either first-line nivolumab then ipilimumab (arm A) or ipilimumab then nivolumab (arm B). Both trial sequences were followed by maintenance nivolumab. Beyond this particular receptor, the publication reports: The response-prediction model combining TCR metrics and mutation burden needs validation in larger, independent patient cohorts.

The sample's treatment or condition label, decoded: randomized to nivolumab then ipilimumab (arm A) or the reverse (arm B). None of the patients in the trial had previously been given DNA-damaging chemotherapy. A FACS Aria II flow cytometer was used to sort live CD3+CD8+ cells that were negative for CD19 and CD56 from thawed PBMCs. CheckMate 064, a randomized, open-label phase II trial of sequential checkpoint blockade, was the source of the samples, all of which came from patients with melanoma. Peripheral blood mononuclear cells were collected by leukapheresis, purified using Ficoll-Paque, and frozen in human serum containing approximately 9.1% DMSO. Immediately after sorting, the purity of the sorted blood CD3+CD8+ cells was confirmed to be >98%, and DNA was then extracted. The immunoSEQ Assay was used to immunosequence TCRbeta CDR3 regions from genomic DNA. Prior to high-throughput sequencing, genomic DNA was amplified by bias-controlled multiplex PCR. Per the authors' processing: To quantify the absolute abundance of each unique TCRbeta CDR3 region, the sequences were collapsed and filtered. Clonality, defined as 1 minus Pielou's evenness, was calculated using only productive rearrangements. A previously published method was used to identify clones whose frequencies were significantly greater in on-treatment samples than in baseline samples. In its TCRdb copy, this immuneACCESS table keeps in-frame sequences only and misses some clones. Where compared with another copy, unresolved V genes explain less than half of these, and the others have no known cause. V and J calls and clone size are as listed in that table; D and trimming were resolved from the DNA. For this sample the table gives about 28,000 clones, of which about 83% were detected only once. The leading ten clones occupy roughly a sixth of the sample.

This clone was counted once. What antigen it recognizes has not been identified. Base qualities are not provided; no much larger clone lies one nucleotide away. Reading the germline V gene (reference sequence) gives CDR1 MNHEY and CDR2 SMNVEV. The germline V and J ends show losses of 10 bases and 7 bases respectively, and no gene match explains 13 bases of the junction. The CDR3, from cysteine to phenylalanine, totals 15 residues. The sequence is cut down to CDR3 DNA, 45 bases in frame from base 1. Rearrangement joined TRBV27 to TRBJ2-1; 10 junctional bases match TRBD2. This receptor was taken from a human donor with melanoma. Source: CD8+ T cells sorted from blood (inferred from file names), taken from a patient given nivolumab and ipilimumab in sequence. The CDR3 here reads CAIGSWASGRNEQFF. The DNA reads TGTGCCATCGGCAGCTGGGCTAGCGGGAGAAATGAGCAGTTCTTC.